Listed below are T cell receptor beta chains from one sample, sequenced in a study of cytomegalovirus exposure and HLA in healthy donors. The table came from immunoSEQ multiplex PCR; TCRdb's copy has only in-frame clones and leaves some out. Here the sample table reports about 67,000 clones. Sequencing was carried out using PBMCs. The receptor source for this set is a boy between 10 and 17 years old in good health and CMV-seronegative. Each CDR3 is given without its conserved first and last residue.

j_gene: TRBJ2-5; v_gene: TRBV9; CDR3aa: ASSEAGGLETQY
j_gene: TRBJ1-1; v_gene: TRBV27; CDR3aa: ASSLGPGGTEAF
j_gene: TRBJ2-1; v_gene: TRBV30; CDR3aa: AWCRLAGVNEQF
j_gene: TRBJ1-1; v_gene: TRBV30; CDR3aa: AWSVRPGQGAPEAF
j_gene: TRBJ2-1; v_gene: TRBV6-5; CDR3aa: ASRPIDRENEQF
j_gene: TRBJ1-5; v_gene: TRBV6-6; CDR3aa: ASSIGQALDQPQH
j_gene: TRBJ2-7; v_gene: TRBV5-1; CDR3aa: ASSSSGGIPYEQY
j_gene: TRBJ1-6; v_gene: TRBV21-1; CDR3aa: ASTTDRGSPLH
j_gene: TRBJ1-1; v_gene: TRBV6-5; CDR3aa: ASNYLPNTEAF
j_gene: TRBJ2-3; v_gene: TRBV5-1; CDR3aa: ASSLGGSNTQY
j_gene: TRBJ1-1; v_gene: TRBV7-9; CDR3aa: ASSLVAGTFIAF
j_gene: TRBJ2-1; v_gene: TRBV4-3; CDR3aa: ASSQEGFGRGPEQF
j_gene: TRBJ2-1; v_gene: TRBV27; CDR3aa: ASSLSKQGARNEQF
j_gene: TRBJ2-7; v_gene: TRBV6-1; CDR3aa: ASAWDSGSYEQY
j_gene: TRBJ2-7; v_gene: TRBV2; CDR3aa: ASSRGIDEQY
j_gene: TRBJ1-5; v_gene: TRBV6-6; CDR3aa: ASTGGSQGGNQPQH
j_gene: TRBJ2-1; v_gene: TRBV5-4; CDR3aa: ASSPDQGAYEQF
j_gene: TRBJ1-2; v_gene: TRBV30; CDR3aa: AWLKGSGYGYT
j_gene: TRBJ1-2; v_gene: TRBV30; CDR3aa: AWRQRYGYT
j_gene: TRBJ2-1; v_gene: TRBV4-3; CDR3aa: ASSQGTSGAYNEQF
j_gene: TRBJ2-3; v_gene: TRBV5-1; CDR3aa: ASSPLAGGADTQY
j_gene: TRBJ1-5; v_gene: TRBV6-5; CDR3aa: ASSPTGGSQPQH
j_gene: TRBJ2-4; v_gene: TRBV9; CDR3aa: ASSVNRGGRDIQY
j_gene: TRBJ1-1; v_gene: TRBV5-1; CDR3aa: ASSLAQGGTEAF
j_gene: TRBJ1-2; v_gene: TRBV29-1; CDR3aa: SGGQGGSYGYT
j_gene: TRBJ2-1; v_gene: TRBV5-1; CDR3aa: ASSLVPSGINEQF
j_gene: TRBJ2-2; v_gene: TRBV27; CDR3aa: ASTPDRGNTGELF
j_gene: TRBJ2-5; v_gene: TRBV6-5; CDR3aa: ASTLGRGQRETQY
j_gene: TRBJ2-1; v_gene: TRBV6-5; CDR3aa: ASAQGTYNEQF
j_gene: TRBJ2-7; v_gene: TRBV27; CDR3aa: ASSLLRATSYEQY
j_gene: TRBJ2-6; v_gene: TRBV5-1; CDR3aa: ASSRIQGFSGANVLT
j_gene: TRBJ1-2; v_gene: TRBV7-9; CDR3aa: ASSRTAAGGYT
j_gene: TRBJ1-4; v_gene: TRBV19; CDR3aa: ASSIVNEKLF
j_gene: TRBJ1-2; v_gene: TRBV13; CDR3aa: ASSPGRDFHGYT
j_gene: TRBJ2-7; v_gene: TRBV4-2; CDR3aa: ASSQEIAGDYEQY
j_gene: TRBJ1-1; v_gene: TRBV13; CDR3aa: ASSLGGGETEAF
j_gene: TRBJ1-5; v_gene: TRBV11-2; CDR3aa: ASSLAPGNQPQH
j_gene: TRBJ1-1; v_gene: TRBV2; CDR3aa: ASRAGQVNTEAF
j_gene: TRBJ2-5; v_gene: TRBV6-5; CDR3aa: ASRRQGAETQY
j_gene: TRBJ1-2; v_gene: TRBV2; CDR3aa: ASSEIGPGGYGYT
j_gene: TRBJ1-3; v_gene: TRBV30; CDR3aa: AWSGGSGNTIY
j_gene: TRBJ2-2; v_gene: TRBV7-2; CDR3aa: ASSQVVANTGELF